The entry below describes one T cell receptor beta chain. This sample was included in a study of shared clonotypes between healthy human individuals. The CDR3 runs to 13 residues. Germline CDR1 reads WNHNN; CDR2 reads SYGVQD (reference sequence). J lost 10 bases, V lost 8 bases, and 7 bases had no gene match. Libraries were prepared by immunoSEQ multiplex PCR; TCRdb keeps only in-frame clonotypes and omits some of them. The profile shows some 2,000,000 clones, 85% to 95% of them singletons. The clonotype comes from a man in his late teens or twenties in good health. Material: naive CD4+ T cells sorted from blood. Subset given: CD45RA+ positively selected. This rearrangement joins TRBV10-1 to TRBJ1-6, with 8 bases lining up with TRBD1. This CDR3 reads CASGGQGGSPLHF. The CDR3 bases are TGCGCCAGCGGAGGACAGGGAGGGTCACCCCTCCACTTT.